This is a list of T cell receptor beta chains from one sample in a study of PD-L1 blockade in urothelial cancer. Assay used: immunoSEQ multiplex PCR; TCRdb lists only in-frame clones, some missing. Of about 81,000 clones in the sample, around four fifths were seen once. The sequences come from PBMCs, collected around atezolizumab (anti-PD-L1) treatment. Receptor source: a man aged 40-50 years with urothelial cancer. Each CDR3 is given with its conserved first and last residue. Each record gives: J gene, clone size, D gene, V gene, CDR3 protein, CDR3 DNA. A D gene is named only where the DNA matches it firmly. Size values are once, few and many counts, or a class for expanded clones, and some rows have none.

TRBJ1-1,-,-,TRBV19,CASRGTVNTEAFF,TGTGCCAGTAGGGGTACAGTGAACACTGAAGCTTTCTTT
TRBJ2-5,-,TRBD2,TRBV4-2,CASSQGVAGGGETQYF,TGTGCCAGCAGCCAAGGAGTAGCGGGAGGGGGGGAGACCCAGTACTTC
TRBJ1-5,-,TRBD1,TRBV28,CASRKTGGGNQPQHF,TGTGCCAGCAGAAAAACAGGGGGTGGCAATCAGCCCCAGCATTTT
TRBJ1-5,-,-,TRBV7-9,CASSLAFRSNQPQHF,TGTGCCAGCAGCTTAGCGTTTCGTAGCAATCAGCCCCAGCATTTT
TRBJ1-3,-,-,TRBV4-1,CASSQPTSFRGNTIYF,TGCGCCAGCAGCCAACCAACGTCTTTCCGGGGAAACACCATATATTTT
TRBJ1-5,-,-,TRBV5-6,CASSLYAGGNQPQHF,TGTGCCAGCAGCTTGTATGCAGGGGGCAATCAGCCCCAGCATTTT
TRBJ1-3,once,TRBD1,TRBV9,CASSARQGTSGNTIYF,TGTGCCAGCAGCGCTCGACAGGGGACCTCTGGAAACACCATATATTTT
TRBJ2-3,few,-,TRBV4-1,CASRNSALVRDTQYF,TGCGCCAGCAGGAATAGTGCCTTAGTGCGGGATACGCAGTATTTT
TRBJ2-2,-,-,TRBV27,CAIRDTNTGELFF,TGTGCCATTCGGGACACTAACACCGGGGAGCTGTTTTTT
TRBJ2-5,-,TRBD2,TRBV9,CASSGAGTSGETQYF,TGTGCCAGCAGCGGAGCCGGGACTAGCGGGGAGACCCAGTACTTC
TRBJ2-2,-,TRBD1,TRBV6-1,CASKYRQGAGGELFF,TGTGCCAGCAAATACAGGCAGGGGGCGGGCGGGGAGCTGTTTTTT
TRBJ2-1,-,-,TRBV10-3,CAISGDNFGNEQFF,TGTGCCATCAGTGGGGACAATTTTGGGAATGAGCAGTTCTTC
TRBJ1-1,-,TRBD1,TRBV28,CASILQGAPNTEAFF,TGTGCCAGCATCCTACAGGGGGCGCCTAACACTGAAGCTTTCTTT
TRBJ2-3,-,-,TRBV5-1,CASSLDRRVDTQYF,TGCGCCAGCAGCTTGGATCGCAGGGTAGATACGCAGTATTTT
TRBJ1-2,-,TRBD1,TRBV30,CAWSPTGRGYTF,TGTGCCTGGAGTCCGACAGGGAGAGGCTACACCTTC
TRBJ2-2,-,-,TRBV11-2,CASTSQRSTGELFF,TGTGCCAGCACCTCTCAGAGGAGCACCGGGGAGCTGTTTTTT
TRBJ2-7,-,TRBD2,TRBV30,CAWSAPKGTSGYYEQYF,TGTGCCTGGAGCGCCCCTAAGGGGACTAGCGGGTACTACGAGCAGTACTTC
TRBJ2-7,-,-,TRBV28,CASSFRQHPYEQYF,TGTGCCAGCAGTTTCCGACAGCATCCCTACGAGCAGTACTTC
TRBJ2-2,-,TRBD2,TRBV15,CATSLRTSGFTGELFF,TGTGCCACCAGCCTCAGGACTAGCGGGTTCACCGGGGAGCTGTTTTTT
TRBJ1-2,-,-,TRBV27,CASSQGGARGYTF,TGTGCCAGCAGTCAAGGAGGGGCGAGAGGCTACACCTTC
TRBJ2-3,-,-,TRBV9,CASSLDSVSTDTQYF,TGTGCCAGCAGCCTTGACAGCGTTAGCACAGATACGCAGTATTTT
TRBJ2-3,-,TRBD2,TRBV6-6,CASRTSGRSDTQYF,TGTGCCAGCAGGACTAGCGGGAGATCGGATACGCAGTATTTT
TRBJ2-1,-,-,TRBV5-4,CASSLKAVDEQFF,TGTGCCAGCAGCTTAAAAGCGGTAGATGAGCAGTTCTTC
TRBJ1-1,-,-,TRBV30,CAWSLLRGTEAFF,TGTGCCTGGAGTTTGTTGAGGGGGACTGAAGCTTTCTTT
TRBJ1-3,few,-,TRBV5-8,CASSFISGNTIYF,TGTGCCAGCAGCTTTATTTCTGGAAACACCATATATTTT
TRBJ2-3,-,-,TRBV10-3,CAIGTAGGTDTQYF,TGTGCCATCGGCACTGCTGGAGGAACAGATACGCAGTATTTT
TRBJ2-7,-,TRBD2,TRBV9,CASSVGTSGSGQYF,TGTGCCAGCAGCGTGGGGACTAGCGGGAGTGGGCAGTACTTC
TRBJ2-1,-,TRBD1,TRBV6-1,CASRNRGPYNEQFF,TGTGCCAGCAGGAACAGGGGCCCCTACAATGAGCAGTTCTTC
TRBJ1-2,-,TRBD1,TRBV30,CAWGQGWSGSGYTF,TGTGCCTGGGGACAGGGTTGGTCGGGGAGTGGCTACACCTTC
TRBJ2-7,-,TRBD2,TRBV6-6,CASSYLGRTTYEQYF,TGTGCCAGCAGTTACCTCGGGAGGACTACCTACGAGCAGTACTTC
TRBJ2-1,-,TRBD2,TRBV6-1,CASILAGGNEQFF,TGTGCCAGCATACTAGCGGGAGGCAATGAGCAGTTCTTC
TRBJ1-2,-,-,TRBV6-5,CASSPGQPTYGYTF,TGTGCCAGCAGCCCCGGACAGCCGACCTATGGCTACACCTTC
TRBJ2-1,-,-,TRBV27,CASRSGTTSYNEQFF,TGTGCCAGCAGGTCCGGGACAACATCCTACAATGAGCAGTTCTTC
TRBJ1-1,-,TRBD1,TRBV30,CAWSPKGQGMNTEAFF,TGTGCCTGGAGTCCAAAGGGACAGGGGATGAACACTGAAGCTTTCTTT
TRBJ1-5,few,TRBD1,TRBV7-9,CASSSDRGTISSNQPQHF,TGTGCCAGCAGTTCCGACAGGGGTACTATCTCCTCGAATCAGCCCCAGCATTTT
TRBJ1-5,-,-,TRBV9,CASNQGPGQPQHF,TGTGCCAGCAATCAGGGCCCAGGTCAGCCCCAGCATTTT
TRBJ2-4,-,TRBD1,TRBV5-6,CASSLLGTGAENIQYF,TGTGCCAGCAGCTTGCTCGGGACAGGGGCCGAAAACATTCAGTACTTC
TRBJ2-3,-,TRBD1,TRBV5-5,CASSATGVTDTQYF,TGTGCCAGCAGTGCTACAGGGGTGACAGATACGCAGTATTTT
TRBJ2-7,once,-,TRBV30,CAWSAEVEQYF,TGTGCCTGGAGTGCGGAGGTCGAGCAGTACTTC
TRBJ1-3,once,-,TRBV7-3,CASSLGGFSGNAIYF,TGTGCCAGCAGCTTGGGGGGATTCTCTGGAAACGCCATATATTTT
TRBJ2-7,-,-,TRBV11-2,CASSPPLLSEQYF,TGTGCCAGCAGCCCCCCCCTCCTATCCGAGCAGTACTTC